These 9 T cell receptor beta chains originate from one sample sequenced in a study of cytomegalovirus exposure and HLA in healthy donors. The PCR made use of 60 Vbeta and 13 Jbeta primers. Libraries were prepared by immunoSEQ multiplex PCR; TCRdb keeps only in-frame clonotypes and omits some of them. The profile shows about 150,000 clones, over 60% of them singletons. Sequencing was performed on PBMCs. Source of these receptors: a young woman in good health and CMV-seronegative.

The rearrangement uses TRBV27 and TRBJ1-3; D gene uncertain. Germline V lookup: CDR1 MNHEY, CDR2 SMNVEV (reference sequence). V lost 3 bases and J 4 bases, leaving 13 bases between the germline ends. The CDR3 sequence is 15 residues long. The CDR3 loop is CASSFNRGLGNTIYF. The CDR3 coding sequence is TGTGCCAGCAGTTTTAATCGGGGTTTAGGAAACACCATATATTTT.

CDR3 residues: CASSPKGSGGYTF. The CDR3 nucleotides are TGCGCCAGCAGCCCTAAGGGGTCTGGCGGCTACACCTTC. V and J are TRBV5-1 and TRBJ1-2; tentatively, D is TRBD1 (5 bases). V lost 4 bases and J 8 bases, leaving 15 bases between the germline ends. The CDR3 is 13 residues long. The V gene's germline CDR1 is SGHRS and CDR2 YFSETQ.

The chain has TRBV7-2 and TRBJ1-2, with 8 bases identical to TRBD1. The length of the CDR3 is 14 residues. Germline values: CDR1 SGHTA, CDR2 FQGNSA. V lost 4 bases, J lost 8 bases, and 9 bases stayed unmatched. The CDR3 nucleotides read TGTGCCAGCAGCTCCTCAGGGGGCGGTGAGGGCTACACCTTC. This codes for CASSSSGGGEGYTF.

This clone was detected a few times. This rearrangement joins TRBV11-3 to TRBJ2-5; 7 bases fit TRBD1. The junction had 10 bases not matched to a gene; V was cut back by 5 bases and J by 4 bases. This CDR3 contains 15 residues. The germline V gene encodes CDR1 SGHNT and CDR2 YENEEA. The CDR3 sequence: CASSPPDRRRETQYF. CDR3 nucleotides: TGTGCCAGCAGCCCCCCGGACAGGAGGAGAGAGACCCAGTACTTC.

This sequence joins TRBV7-3 and TRBJ2-3, with a weak D call TRBD1 (6 bases). This CDR3 region has 16 residues. The V gene lost 4 bases and the J gene lost 2 bases, with 16 bases spanning the gap. CDR1 and CDR2 (germline): SGHTA, FQGTGA. The chain's CDR3 is CASSWGTGRATDTQYF. CDR3 coding DNA: TGTGCCAGCAGCTGGGGCACAGGGAGAGCCACAGATACGCAGTATTTT. Full variable domain (remainder filled in from reference TRBV7-3 and TRBJ2-3): GAGVSQTPSNKVTEKGKYVELRCDPISGHTALYWYRQSLGQGPEFLIYFQGTGAADDSGLPNDRFFAVRPEGSVSTLKIQRTERGDSAVYLCASSWGTGRATDTQYFGPGTRLTVL.

CDR3 sequence reads: CATSSQRSSYNEQFF. DNA of the CDR3: TGTGCTACCTCCTCCCAGCGGAGCTCCTACAATGAGCAGTTCTTC. The V and J genes are TRBV12-5 and TRBJ2-1; D perhaps matches TRBD2 (5 bases). The germline V gene encodes CDR1 LGHNT and CDR2 FRNRAP. The CDR3 contains 15 residues. V was clipped by 10 bases and J by 0 bases, with 16 bases between them.

This clone has just a few counts. This rearrangement joins TRBV7-3 to TRBJ1-1; D gene ambiguous. The germline V and J ends were trimmed by 4 bases and 0 bases, with 6 bases remaining between them. Germline CDR1 reads SGHTA; CDR2 reads FQGTGA. The CDR3 is made up of 13 amino acids. The CDR3 region is CASSSRMNTEAFF. For the CDR3, the DNA is TGTGCCAGCAGCTCCCGTATGAACACTGAAGCTTTCTTT. The entire variable domain, with the rest obtained from reference TRBV7-3 and TRBJ1-1, is as follows: GAGVSQTPSNKVTEKGKYVELRCDPISGHTALYWYRQSLGQGPEFLIYFQGTGAADDSGLPNDRFFAVRPEGSVSTLKIQRTERGDSAVYLCASSSRMNTEAFFGQGTRLTVV.

In its sample, this clone was seen once. The chain joins TRBV28 to TRBJ1-1, with D maybe TRBD1 (6 bases). The V gene lost 6 bases and the J gene lost 6 bases, with 14 bases spanning the gap. The CDR3 sequence is 13 residues long. The germline gives CDR1 MDHEN, CDR2 SYDVKM. CDR3 sequence (DNA): TGTGCCAGCAGCCAAGGGGGTACCTCTGAAGCTTTCTTT. This encodes CASSQGGTSEAFF.

The genes are TRBV5-1 and TRBJ2-2, with TRBD2 matching over 10 bases. The germline gives CDR1 SGHRS, CDR2 YFSETQ. This CDR3 region has 16 residues. Trimming removed 5 bases from V and 6 bases from J; junction bases left unmatched: 10. CDR3 nucleotides: TGCGCCAGCAGGGATGAGCGGGGGGGCCAGGCCGGGGAGCTGTTTTTT. Translation: CASRDERGGQAGELFF.